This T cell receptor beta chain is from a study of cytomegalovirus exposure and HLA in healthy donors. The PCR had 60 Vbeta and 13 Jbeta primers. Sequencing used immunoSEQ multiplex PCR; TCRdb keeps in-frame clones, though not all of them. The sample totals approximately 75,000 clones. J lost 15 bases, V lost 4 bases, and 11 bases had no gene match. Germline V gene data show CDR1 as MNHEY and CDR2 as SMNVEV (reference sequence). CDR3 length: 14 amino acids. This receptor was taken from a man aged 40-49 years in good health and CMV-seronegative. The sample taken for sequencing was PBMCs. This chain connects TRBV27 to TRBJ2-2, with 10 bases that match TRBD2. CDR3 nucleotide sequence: TGTGCCAGCAGTTACTCAAGCGGGAGGGGTAGAATGTTTTTT. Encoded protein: CASSYSSGRGRMFF.